A single sample gave rise to the 26 T cell receptor beta chains below, sequenced in a study of naive and memory T cell subsets. Study-level findings and limits: Possibly reflecting memory cells re-expressing CD45RA, a few larger clonotypes occurred in naive repertoires, especially CD8.

The beta constant-region primer was an equimolar mix of two oligonucleotides covering TRBC1 and TRBC2. Nested alpha and beta constant-region primers with the SP2 primer drove four PCR rounds on ligated cDNA. Via MiXCR, TCRdb re-called the UMI-ligation and nested PCR reads, giving one row per CDR3 protein. The sample carries about 150,000 distinct CDR3 sequences, under 25% recorded once. No antigen is known for these receptors. Sequencing input: naive CD4+ T cells from blood. The receptors derive from a human donor in good health.

This chain joins TRBV20-1 and TRBJ2-1; 11 nucleotides agree with TRBD2. Germline loops: CDR1 DFQATT, CDR2 SNEGSKA (reference sequence). The CDR3 covers 15 residues. J gave up 2 bases and V 2 bases, and 2 bases lay outside the gene matches. The CDR3: CSARLAGGAYNEQFF. Written as DNA, the CDR3 is TGCAGTGCTAGACTAGCGGGAGGCGCCTACAATGAGCAGTTCTTC.

This clonotype was detected a few times. CDR3 amino acids: CASSLTTGAGQPQHF. The CDR3 DNA reads as TGCGCCAGCAGCCTTACGACAGGGGCGGGTCAGCCCCAGCATTTT. The V call is TRBV5-1, the J call TRBJ1-5, with 8 nucleotides matching TRBD1. The CDR3 length is 15 residues. The V gene end was trimmed by 4 bases and the J gene end by 6 bases; junction bases not matched to a gene: 9. Germline CDR1 is SGHRS and CDR2 is YFSETQ.

This clonotype appeared a few times. The chain employs TRBV5-1 and TRBJ1-2, with a weak D call TRBD1 (6 bases). This CDR3 has 12 amino acids. V was trimmed by 3 bases and J by 7 bases, leaving 10 bases between them. Germline V lookup: CDR1 SGHRS, CDR2 YFSETQ. The CDR3 DNA follows: TGCGCCAGCAGCTACGGGACATCTGGCTACACCTTC. Protein: CASSYGTSGYTF.

The chain joins TRBV10-3 to TRBJ2-1, with 14 bases that match TRBD2. Germline values: CDR1 ENHRY, CDR2 SYGVKD. V lost 6 bases to trimming and J lost 7 bases; unmatched junction nucleotides: 11. This CDR3 is built from 17 residues. For the CDR3, the DNA is TGTGCCATCAGCTCACAGCGTGGACTAGCGGGGGGAAATGAGCAGTTCTTC. Its translation: CAISSQRGLAGGNEQFF.

In this sample, this clonotype turned up many times. This chain uses TRBV27 with TRBJ1-1; D remains unclear. The CDR3 is 14 residues long. V lost 5 bases and J lost 0, with 10 bases in between. Germline loops: CDR1 MNHEY, CDR2 SMNVEV (reference sequence). In nucleotides, the CDR3 is TGTGCCAGCAGTCCCTATCCGGTGAACACTGAAGCTTTCTTT. Amino acid sequence: CASSPYPVNTEAFF.

The rearrangement joins TRBV25-1 to TRBJ2-2; D remains unclear. Germline lookup yields CDR1 MGHDK and CDR2 SYGVNS. V was clipped by 8 bases and J by 7 bases, with 17 bases between them. CDR3 length: 14 amino acids. In nucleotides, the CDR3 is TGTGCCAGCCGACGACCGGGTTTGGGCGGGGAGCTGTTTTTT. Translating it yields CASRRPGLGGELFF.

This clonotype has ten or more counts. The V call is TRBV28, the J call TRBJ1-1, with D maybe TRBD1 (5 bases). V lost 4 bases and J lost 3, with 6 bases in between. Germline assignment: CDR1 MDHEN and CDR2 SYDVKM. The CDR3 runs to 12 residues. CDR3 DNA sequence: TGTGCCAGCAGTTCCAGGGACACTGAAGCTTTCTTT. It encodes CASSSRDTEAFF.

The chain uses TRBV5-1 and TRBJ2-3; no clear D. Trimming shortened V by 1 base and J by 2 bases, and 11 bases separated the two germline ends. The CDR3 consists of 15 residues. CDR1 and CDR2 from the germline V gene are SGHRS and YFSETQ. CDR3 sequence: CASSLSSLFTDTQYF. DNA of the CDR3: TGCGCCAGCAGCTTGAGCAGCCTCTTCACAGATACGCAGTATTTT.

The table lists this clonotype with many counts. The rearrangement links TRBV6-5 to TRBJ1-1; TRBD1 might be the D (6 bases). The V gene's germline CDR1 is MNHEY and CDR2 SVGAGI. The CDR3 loop spans 13 amino acids. The V end was cut by 7 bases, the J end by 0 bases, with 9 bases between. The CDR3 nucleotides are TGTGCCAGCATCGGACAGTTGAACACTGAAGCTTTCTTT. It encodes CASIGQLNTEAFF.

Only a few counts were recorded for this clonotype. This rearrangement joins TRBV10-3 to TRBJ2-6, with 7 bases aligning to TRBD1. The V gene's germline CDR1 is ENHRY and CDR2 SYGVKD. This CDR3 is built from 20 residues. The ends lost 2 bases at V and 0 bases at J; junction bases unmatched: 13. The CDR3 region is CAISEMGQPWLSSGANVLTF. CDR3 bases: TGTGCCATCAGTGAGATGGGACAGCCTTGGCTATCCTCTGGGGCCAACGTCCTGACTTTC.

J is TRBJ2-3 and V is TRBV6-2 or TRBV6-3; 7 bases align to TRBD1. V shed 8 bases and J 2 bases; nucleotides not matched to a gene: 10. The germline V gene encodes CDR1 MNHEY and CDR2 SVGEGT. This CDR3 comprises 15 residues. The CDR3 DNA reads TGTGCCAGCGTCCCCTGGGGACAGTTCACAGATACGCAGTATTTT. Protein product: CASVPWGQFTDTQYF.

This sequence joins TRBV27 and TRBJ1-5; D is possibly TRBD1 (6 bases). Trimming cost V 6 bases and J 4 bases, with 16 bases left between them. The V gene's germline CDR1 is MNHEY and CDR2 SMNVEV (reference sequence). The length of the CDR3 is 15 residues. CDR3 bases: TGTGCCAGCAGCGAAAATCACAGGGCGAATCAGCCCCAGCATTTT. Protein product: CASSENHRANQPQHF.

The sample holds a few counts of this clonotype. The rearrangement links TRBV2 to TRBJ2-1, with 9 bases identical to TRBD2. With V trimmed by 7 bases and J by 8 bases, 12 bases remained unmatched. The CDR3 loop spans 15 amino acids. Germline CDR1 SNHLY, CDR2 FYNNEI. For the CDR3, the DNA is TGTGCCAGCATCGTAGCGGGAGAGAACACCGATGAGCAGTTCTTC. As protein: CASIVAGENTDEQFF.

This rearrangement joins TRBV29-1 to TRBJ1-1, with no clear D. Germline CDR1 and CDR2: SQVTM and ANQGSEA. V was cut by 4 bases and J by 0 bases, with 12 bases left in between. This CDR3 is 14 amino acids long. Written as DNA, the CDR3 is TGCAGCGTTGCGGTTCGACCGATGAACACTGAAGCTTTCTTT. Translating gives CSVAVRPMNTEAFF. The complete variable domain, with remaining parts taken from reference TRBV29-1 and TRBJ1-1, reads SAVISQKPSRDICQRGTSLTIQCQVDSQVTMMFWYRQQPGQSLTLIATANQGSEATYESGFVIDKFPISRPNLTFSTLTVSNMSPEDSSIYLCSVAVRPMNTEAFFGQGTRLTVV.

V gene TRBV23-1 combines with J gene TRBJ2-1, with 7 positions matching TRBD2. TRBV23-1 is treated as an ORF (open reading frame) with a function not yet certain. The ends lost 8 bases at V and 5 bases at J; junction bases unmatched: 6. This CDR3 comprises 13 residues. The CDR3 region has the DNA TGCGCCAGCTTGTGCGCGGGGGACAATGAGCAGTTCTTC. Translating gives CASLCAGDNEQFF.

The chain recombines TRBV12-3 or TRBV12-4 with TRBJ2-3; D possibly corresponds to TRBD1 (7 bases). Trimming cost V 1 base and J 3 bases, with 26 bases left between them. CDR3 length: 20 residues. As DNA, the CDR3 is TGTGCCAGCAGTTTAGTTACACAACTAGGGGGCCGAGGAGGGACAGATACGCAGTATTTT. Protein: CASSLVTQLGGRGGTDTQYF.

This clonotype was observed a few times. V gene TRBV12-3 or TRBV12-4 combines with J gene TRBJ2-7; no clear D gene. V shed 6 bases and J shed 3 bases, with 15 bases lying between them. This CDR3 is 14 amino acids long. The CDR3 DNA follows: TGTGCCAGCAGCCCGGACCGAGCACGCTACGAGCAGTACTTC. Encoded protein: CASSPDRARYEQYF.

In its sample, this clonotype was seen many times. The chain links TRBV7-9 to TRBJ2-1, with 7 bases aligning to TRBD2. Trimming cost V 4 bases and J 2 bases; bases outside gene matches: 5. Germline lookup yields CDR1 SEHNR and CDR2 FQNEAQ (reference sequence). The CDR3 has 15 amino acids. The CDR3 nucleotides are TGTGCCAGCAGCTCCCTAGCGGTTACCTACAATGAGCAGTTCTTC. Amino acids: CASSSLAVTYNEQFF.

CDR3 protein: CASSLGSGTDTQYF. CDR3 bases: TGTGCCAGCAGCTTAGGCTCGGGGACAGATACGCAGTATTTT. V gene TRBV7-2 combines with J gene TRBJ2-3; TRBD2 is a possible D gene (5 bases). V was shortened by 1 base and J by 3 bases, with 8 bases between the two germline ends. This CDR3 region has 14 residues. Germline CDR1 is SGHTA and CDR2 is FQGNSA.

In its sample, this clonotype was seen many times. V is TRBV12-3 or TRBV12-4 and J is TRBJ2-1; no clear D gene. V was shortened by 6 bases and J by 5 bases, with 11 bases between the two germline ends. The CDR3 contains 13 residues. In nucleotides, the CDR3 is TGTGCCAGCAGGGCCCTATACGACAATGAGCAGTTCTTC. Translating gives CASRALYDNEQFF.

The chain links TRBV5-1 to TRBJ1-1; 9 nucleotides agree with TRBD1. V gave up 6 bases and J gave up 5 bases; unmatched junction bases: 11. The CDR3 length is 15 residues. The germline V gene has CDR1 SGHRS and CDR2 YFSETQ. The CDR3 loop reads CASKLYRGQGTEAFF. In DNA, the CDR3 is TGCGCCAGCAAATTGTACAGGGGGCAGGGGACTGAAGCTTTCTTT.

This clonotype occurred a few times. V is TRBV10-3 and J is TRBJ2-6, with D possibly matching TRBD1 (6 bases). This CDR3 has 18 amino acids. Looked up from germline, CDR1 is ENHRY and CDR2 is SYGVKD. V was pared by 1 base and J by 2 bases, with 15 bases between. CDR3 DNA sequence: TGTGCCATCAGTGAGTGGGACACTCCTACCCCTGGGGCCAACGTCCTGACTTTC. Translation: CAISEWDTPTPGANVLTF.

The genes are TRBV6-2 or TRBV6-3 and TRBJ2-3; D gene uncertain. The CDR3 runs to 17 residues. Germline CDR1 reads MNHEY; CDR2 reads SVGEGT. Trimming shortened V by 0 bases and J by 5 bases, and 18 bases separated the two germline ends. The CDR3 loop reads CASSYSIVVAPGDTQYF. As DNA, the CDR3 is TGTGCCAGCAGTTACTCGATCGTCGTGGCACCGGGAGATACGCAGTATTTT.

V gene TRBV19 combines with J gene TRBJ1-1, with no clear D. V lost 0 bases and J 4 bases, leaving 9 bases between the germline ends. CDR3 length: 14 amino acids. Looked up from germline, CDR1 is LNHDA and CDR2 is SQIVND (reference sequence). The CDR3 spells CASSIEGLGTEAFF. In nucleotides, the CDR3 is TGTGCCAGTAGTATAGAAGGGTTGGGCACTGAAGCTTTCTTT.

A few counts support this clonotype. The chain carries TRBV13 and TRBJ2-7; D unclear. V was cut by 3 bases and J by 0 bases, with 9 bases left in between. This CDR3 region has 14 residues. Looked up from germline, CDR1 is PRHDT and CDR2 is FYEKMQ (reference sequence). The chain's CDR3 is CASSFRRHSYEQYF. CDR3 DNA sequence: TGTGCCAGCAGCTTCCGACGGCACTCCTACGAGCAGTACTTC.

This clonotype occurred a few times. The J gene is TRBJ1-5, the V gene TRBV6-5, with a possible D match to TRBD1 (6 bases). The germline gives CDR1 MNHEY, CDR2 SVGAGI. CDR3 length: 15 residues. V gave up 6 bases and J gave up 6 bases, with 18 bases separating them. In nucleotides, the CDR3 is TGTGCCAGCAGCAGAGGACAGCTCGACGGTCAGCCCCAGCATTTT. Translated, it gives CASSRGQLDGQPQHF.